These T cell receptor beta chains were read from a single sample in a study of blood T cell repertoires in COVID-19. Clones were sequenced by immunoSEQ multiplex PCR, and TCRdb holds only the in-frame ones, with some missing. Among under 110,000 clones listed, roughly 85% were seen once. Sequenced material: peripheral blood. The receptors here all came from a woman aged 70-85 years with active or convalescent COVID-19. Each CDR3 is given with its conserved first and last residue. Each record gives: J gene, clone size, D gene, V gene, CDR3 protein, CDR3 DNA. A D gene is named only where the DNA matches it firmly. The size field is filled for only some rows; it gives once, few, many or a size class.

>TRBJ2-3|.|.|TRBV19
CASSIPSRGGTDTQYF
TGTGCCAGTAGTATACCCTCGAGGGGGGGAACAGATACGCAGTATTTT
>TRBJ2-1|.|.|TRBV18
CASSPRAGPLTQFF
TGTGCCAGCTCACCACGTGCTGGGCCCTTGACGCAGTTCTTC
>TRBJ1-1|.|TRBD1|TRBV5-5
CASSLRIYQGEGAEAFF
TGTGCCAGCAGCTTGCGAATTTACCAGGGGGAAGGTGCGGAAGCTTTCTTT
>TRBJ1-1|.|.|TRBV5-1
CASRQGGGNTEAFF
TGCGCCAGCAGACAAGGGGGTGGGAACACTGAAGCTTTCTTT
>TRBJ1-4|.|.|TRBV28
CAAQGPKNEKLFF
TGTGCCGCCCAGGGGCCGAAGAATGAAAAACTGTTTTTT
>TRBJ1-2|.|.|TRBV19
CASSLQGLYGYTF
TGTGCCAGTAGTCTCCAGGGTTTGTATGGCTACACCTTC
>TRBJ1-5|.|.|TRBV2
CASSADSYQPQHF
TGTGCCAGCAGTGCGGACAGTTATCAGCCCCAGCATTTT
>TRBJ1-6|.|.|TRBV5-6
CASSFWTVNSPLHF
TGTGCCAGCAGCTTCTGGACAGTTAATTCACCCCTCCACTTT
>TRBJ1-1|.|TRBD1|TRBV19
CATRQGSEAFF
TGTGCCACCAGACAGGGTTCTGAAGCTTTCTTT
>TRBJ2-7|few|.|TRBV12-3/TRBV12-4
CASSRFENEQYF
TGTGCCAGCAGCCGTTTTGAGAACGAGCAGTACTTC
>TRBJ2-3|.|TRBD1|TRBV24-1
CATSEHRGKGDTQYF
TGTGCCACCAGTGAGCACAGGGGGAAGGGGGATACGCAGTATTTT
>TRBJ2-2|.|.|TRBV6-2/TRBV6-3
CASSPRLELGRTGELFF
TGTGCCAGCAGTCCCAGACTAGAATTGGGACGGACCGGGGAGCTGTTTTTT
>TRBJ2-1|few|TRBD2|TRBV10-1
CASSYTGTSYNEQFF
TGCGCCAGCAGTTATACCGGGACTAGTTACAATGAGCAGTTCTTC
>TRBJ2-1|.|.|TRBV3-1/TRBV3-2
CASSQGQRNEQFF
TGTGCCAGCAGCCAAGGACAGCGCAATGAGCAGTTCTTC
>TRBJ2-1|few|TRBD1|TRBV2
CASSSGQDEQFF
TGTGCCAGCAGTAGTGGACAGGATGAGCAGTTCTTC
>TRBJ1-5|.|.|TRBV6-1
CASSEAGRGGYQPQHF
TGTGCCAGCAGTGAAGCGGGACGGGGGGGCTATCAGCCCCAGCATTTT
>TRBJ2-3|.|.|TRBV3-1/TRBV3-2
CASSQDPSRTTDTQYF
TGTGCCAGCAGCCAAGATCCTAGCCGCACTACCGATACGCAGTATTTT
>TRBJ1-5|.|.|TRBV5-1
CASSLGPGAQPQHF
TGCGCCAGCAGCTTGGGACCAGGGGCTCAGCCCCAGCATTTT
>TRBJ1-2|.|.|TRBV6-5
CASSYSSGFGYTF
TGTGCCAGCAGTTACTCATCCGGGTTTGGCTACACCTTC
>TRBJ2-1|once|.|TRBV29-1
CSVGQPYNEQFF
TGCAGCGTAGGACAGCCCTACAATGAGCAGTTCTTC
>TRBJ2-3|.|.|TRBV4-1
CASSQEAGRRFGDTQYF
TGCGCCAGCAGCCAAGAGGCGGGACGGCGCTTTGGAGATACGCAGTATTTT
>TRBJ2-7|.|.|TRBV6-5
CASIPWGGRDYEQYF
TGTGCCAGCATCCCTTGGGGGGGCCGGGATTACGAGCAGTACTTC
>TRBJ2-3|.|.|TRBV6-1
CASSDRQAGTQYF
TGTGCCAGCAGTGATAGACAGGCCGGTACGCAGTATTTT